This T cell receptor beta chain comes out of a study of identical twins. A remark on this clonotype: Its antigen is not known.

Template switching (which added a universal primer site) was used, and cDNA carried unique molecular identifiers. MiXCR, applied by TCRdb to the 5' RACE reads, yields one record per CDR3 protein. Of 420,000 or so distinct CDR3 sequences in the sample, around 18% were seen once. CDR1 is ENHRY and CDR2 is SYGVKD in the germline V gene. J was trimmed by 7 bases and V by 8 bases; bases with no gene match: 8. The CDR3 has 14 amino acids. Findings and caveats of the study: Because invariant MAIT and iNKT cells could be present, zero-insertion analyses could be partly confounded. Where beta out-of-frame sequences were concerned, excess twin sharing was weaker. Cross-sectional statistical analysis, not tracking of the same donors, underpinned the conclusions.

Material: naive T cells sorted from blood. The rearrangement uses TRBV10-3 and TRBJ2-2, with 9 nucleotides matching TRBD2. The sequence came from a man between 50 and 59 years old in good health. The CDR3 loop is CAIGGTSSHGELFF. As DNA, the CDR3 is TGTGCCATCGGCGGGACTAGCAGCCACGGGGAGCTGTTTTTT.